Sequencing of this T cell receptor beta chain was carried out in a study of vaccination and CD4 T cells after COVID-19. The wider study: Stimuli were overlapping spike peptide pools of SARS-CoV-2 and three common cold coronaviruses (HCoV-NL63, HCoV-OC43, HCoV-229E).

With the Oncomine TCR Beta short-read assay, DNA from cultured CD4+ T cells was sequenced. Cultures of CD4+ T cells served as the source for extracting genomic DNA. TCRdb analysed the PCR reads with MiXCR anew, one entry per CDR3 protein. The sample includes about 8,500 distinct CDR3 sequences, about 38% of them seen just once. The treatment here: approximately 9-day PBMC culture with coronavirus spike peptide pools or control peptides (ViraFEST assay). The unexposed donor's CD4+ T cells were collected before the COVID-19 pandemic (2011-2018). Germline-derived CDR1 and CDR2 are SQVTM and ANQGSEA. The CDR3 is made up of 14 amino acids. The V and J ends lost 3 bases and 4 bases, in that order; junction bases with no gene match: 3. In this sample, this clonotype turned up once. The antigen is not known. Findings and limits, study-wide: 304 of 307 vaccine-specific clones from convalescent patients were spike mono-reactive.

The sample taken for sequencing was CD4+ T cells from blood, cultured in vitro. This receptor was taken from a human donor in good health. This sequence joins TRBV29-1 and TRBJ2-1; 10 bases fit TRBD2. The CDR3 DNA is TGCAGCGTTGACGAGCGGGAGGGATACAATGAGCAGTTCTTC. Translated: CSVDEREGYNEQFF.